The rows below give T cell receptor beta chains drawn from one sample of a study of cytomegalovirus exposure and HLA in healthy donors. The method was immunoSEQ multiplex PCR; TCRdb's version includes in-frame clones alone and lacks a portion of them. The sample contains 150,000 to 200,000 clones, approximately 88% of which appear only once. The sequenced sample was PBMCs. These receptors all stem from a man under 40 in good health and CMV-seropositive. The conserved cysteine and the conserved F or W are not part of the CDR3 here. Each record gives: J gene, V gene, CDR3 protein.

TRBJ1-6 | TRBV7-3 | ASSLEGAYSPLH
TRBJ2-7 | TRBV19 | ASSFGTAVPYEQY
TRBJ2-3 | TRBV30 | AWSVSRSELLEADTQY
TRBJ2-7 | TRBV19 | ASSSGAYEQY
TRBJ2-3 | TRBV11-3 | ASSLAAASGTDTQY
TRBJ1-3 | TRBV5-1 | ASKGQANSGNTIY
TRBJ2-3 | TRBV27 | ASSFLRGAHTDTQY
TRBJ2-7 | TRBV18 | ASSPPNSLTYEQY
TRBJ1-5 | TRBV27 | ASTSSSGGGRRQPQH
TRBJ1-2 | TRBV27 | ATHSGTAWVSYGYT
TRBJ1-5 | TRBV5-5 | ASSQGTGSYSNQPQH
TRBJ1-5 | TRBV6-6 | ASSFSGGNQPQH
TRBJ1-2 | TRBV7-9 | ASSLVLAQANYGYT
TRBJ2-7 | TRBV7-9 | ASSLTLGQGIYEQY
TRBJ2-3 | TRBV9 | ASSGPGTYHSGTQY
TRBJ2-7 | TRBV2 | ASSDLAGSFYEQY
TRBJ1-4 | TRBV9 | ASSPGDRGNEKLF
TRBJ2-1 | TRBV7-9 | ASSLGGAETF
TRBJ1-6 | TRBV28 | ASSPRQERSPLH
TRBJ1-6 | TRBV6-5 | ASSKTGDYNSPLH
TRBJ2-7 | TRBV27 | ASSLGGLLTYEQY
TRBJ1-3 | TRBV30 | AWSVLRDNSGNTIY
TRBJ1-6 | TRBV7-2 | ASSLEQALYNSPLH